Each of the 20 T cell receptor beta chains below was sequenced from the same sample in a study of cytomegalovirus exposure and HLA in healthy donors. Primers: 60 Vbeta forward and 13 Jbeta reverse. Libraries were prepared by immunoSEQ multiplex PCR; TCRdb keeps only in-frame clonotypes and omits some of them. The table shows roughly 150,000 clones, with almost 85% occurring only once. Sequencing was done on a sample of PBMCs. The receptors were sampled from a man between 25 and 39 years old in good health and CMV-seronegative.

The rearrangement links TRBV27 to TRBJ1-1; tentatively, D is TRBD1 (5 bases). Germline V gene sequence: CDR1 MNHEY, CDR2 SMNVEV (reference sequence). Trimming stripped 7 bases from V and 1 base from J, with 13 bases between. This CDR3 region has 14 residues. This CDR3 reads CASTPRVGNTEAFF. The CDR3, as DNA: TGTGCCAGCACCCCCAGGGTGGGGAACACTGAAGCTTTCTTT.

The rearrangement links TRBV6-1 to TRBJ2-5, with 8 nucleotides matching TRBD1. Near its end, the DNA agrees better with TRBJ2-7, so the J call may be wrong. Germline V lookup: CDR1 MNHNS, CDR2 SASEGT. This CDR3 contains 14 residues. The CDR3 sequence: CASTHRTGSHEQYF. CDR3 coding DNA: TGTGCCAGCACCCACAGGACAGGGAGTCACGAGCAGTACTTC.

This clone has more than one count but fewer than ten. The chain uses TRBV11-2 and TRBJ2-1; 9 bases fit TRBD2. Germline CDR1 SGHAT, CDR2 FQNNGV. This CDR3 spans 15 amino acids. J was trimmed by 10 bases and V by 11 bases; bases with no gene match: 18. In DNA, the CDR3 is TGTGCCGGTGCCCCGAGACTAGCGGACTTAACAGAGCAGTTCTTC. Translation gives CAGAPRLADLTEQFF.

The chain couples TRBV27 to TRBJ2-7, with 10 positions matching TRBD1. Germline V gene data show CDR1 as MNHEY and CDR2 as SMNVEV (reference sequence). V lost 3 bases and J lost 3; bases outside the gene matches: 5. This CDR3 is 15 amino acids long. CDR3 sequence: CASSLGWTGGYEQYF. As DNA, the CDR3 is TGTGCCAGCAGTTTGGGGTGGACAGGGGGCTACGAGCAGTACTTC.

Only a few counts were recorded for this clone. This sequence joins TRBV10-2 and TRBJ1-2; 10 bases are shared with TRBD1. Germline CDR1 is WSHSY and CDR2 is SAAADI. V lost 4 bases to trimming and J lost 8 bases; unmatched junction nucleotides: 4. This CDR3 is 13 amino acids long. The CDR3 nucleotides read TGCGCCAGCAGTGTGGACAGGGGGGGAGGCTACACCTTC. Its translation is CASSVDRGGGYTF.

The rearrangement links TRBV30 to TRBJ2-4, with 9 bases aligning to TRBD2. V was clipped by 4 bases and J by 15 bases; unmatched bases: 19. Per germline, CDR1 GTSNPN and CDR2 SVGIG (reference sequence). CDR3 length: 15 amino acids. The CDR3 protein is CAWNPRGSGGLTWYF. CDR3 coding DNA: TGTGCCTGGAACCCTCGGGGAAGCGGGGGGCTTACTTGGTACTTC.

The chain couples TRBV11-3 to TRBJ2-7, with 7 bases aligning to TRBD1. Per the germline V gene, CDR1 is SGHNT and CDR2 is YENEEA. V lost 3 bases, J lost 0 bases, and 2 bases stayed unmatched. This CDR3 has 14 residues. Here the CDR3 reads CASSFGQDSYEQYF. Written as DNA, the CDR3 is TGTGCCAGCAGCTTCGGACAGGACTCCTACGAGCAGTACTTC.

The J gene is TRBJ2-5, the V gene TRBV7-4; 7 nucleotides align to TRBD1. V trimming: 5 bases; J trimming: 1 base; junction bases outside the gene matches: 4. The germline V gene encodes CDR1 SGHVT and CDR2 SQSDAQ. The length of the CDR3 is 14 residues. The CDR3 DNA is TGTGCCAGCAGCCCGACAGGGCTCCAAGAGACCCAGTACTTC. Its protein product is CASSPTGLQETQYF.

This clone appeared once. The chain employs TRBV15 and TRBJ2-3, with 12 bases aligning to TRBD2. The trim removed 0 bases at V and 5 bases at J, leaving 6 bases unmatched. The length of the CDR3 is 17 residues. Germline CDR1 and CDR2: LNHNV and YYDKDF (reference sequence). CDR3 DNA: TGTGCCACCAGCAGAGATCTGGCTAGCGGGAGGGAAGATACGCAGTATTTT. This translates into CATSRDLASGREDTQYF.

This chain connects TRBV19 to TRBJ1-1, with 9 bases lining up with TRBD1. The ends lost 1 base at V and 0 bases at J; junction bases unmatched: 3. The CDR3 extends over 16 amino acids. Germline lookup yields CDR1 LNHDA and CDR2 SQIVND (reference sequence). The CDR3 bases are TGTGCCAGTAGTATAGTCGGGGACAGGGTGAACACTGAAGCTTTCTTT. Amino acid sequence: CASSIVGDRVNTEAFF.

This clone was seen only once. The chain has TRBV28 and TRBJ2-7, with 7 bases identical to TRBD2. Germline V CDR1 and CDR2: MDHEN, SYDVKM. V lost 4 bases and J lost 4; bases outside the gene matches: 10. This CDR3 spans 15 amino acids. This CDR3 reads CASSSPSGSTYEQYF. CDR3 bases: TGTGCCAGCAGTTCTCCTAGCGGTTCGACTTACGAGCAGTACTTC.

The V gene is TRBV27, the J gene TRBJ1-2; no reliable D call. Germline V gives CDR1 MNHEY, CDR2 SMNVEV (reference sequence). V gave up 11 bases and J gave up 7 bases, with 17 bases separating them. The CDR3 consists of 12 residues. The CDR3 DNA reads as TGTGCCGTTATGCAGGAGGCGGGTGGCTACACCTTC. This encodes CAVMQEAGGYTF.

The CDR3: CASSWPRDTQYF. CDR3 bases: TGTGCCAGCAGCTGGCCTAGGGATACGCAGTATTTT. The chain uses TRBV5-6 and TRBJ2-3; unclear D gene. CDR3 length: 12 residues. CDR1 and CDR2 (germline): SGHDT, YYEEEE. V was cut by 3 bases and J by 6 bases, with 8 bases left in between. The entire variable domain, with the rest obtained from reference TRBV5-6 and TRBJ2-3, is as follows: DAGVTQSPTHLIKTRGQQVTLRCSPKSGHDTVSWYQQALGQGPQFIFQYYEEEERQRGNFPDRFSGHQFPNYSSELNVNALLLGDSALYLCASSWPRDTQYFGPGTRLTVL.

This clone was counted a few times. For the CDR3, the DNA is TGTGCCAGCTCACTAAAGACAGGGGGCGCTTCAGGGGAGCTGTTTTTT. Translation gives CASSLKTGGASGELFF. This chain uses TRBV18 with TRBJ2-2, with 10 bases identical to TRBD1. Per the germline V gene, CDR1 is KGHSH and CDR2 is LQKENI. This CDR3 has 16 residues. Trimming at V came to 4 bases and at J to 8 bases, leaving 10 bases not matched to a gene.

The chain joins TRBV5-1 to TRBJ2-2; the match to TRBD1 covers 8 bases. The germline CDR1 and CDR2 sequences are SGHRS and YFSETQ. V lost 2 bases, J lost 5 bases, and 2 bases stayed unmatched. The CDR3 is made up of 14 amino acids. This CDR3 reads CASSFGQGTGELFF. CDR3 sequence (DNA): TGCGCCAGCAGCTTCGGACAGGGAACCGGGGAGCTGTTTTTT.

V gene TRBV19 combines with J gene TRBJ1-2; 8 bases fit TRBD1. This CDR3 has 12 amino acids. Trimming at V came to 7 bases and at J to 7 bases, leaving 5 bases not matched to a gene. CDR1 and CDR2 (germline): LNHDA, SQIVND (reference sequence). CDR3 residues: CASTGGYGGYTF. CDR3 bases: TGTGCCAGTACAGGGGGCTATGGTGGCTACACCTTC.

The chain couples TRBV18 to TRBJ2-7, with 10 bases fitting TRBD2. This CDR3 is 15 amino acids long. Germline loops: CDR1 KGHSH, CDR2 LQKENI. The V gene end was trimmed by 1 base and the J gene end by 0 bases; junction bases not matched to a gene: 0. The CDR3 DNA follows: TGTGCCAGCTCACCACGGACTAGCGGCTCCTACGAGCAGTACTTC. It is translated as CASSPRTSGSYEQYF.

V is TRBV7-2 and J is TRBJ2-2; the D is unclear. The CDR3 runs 13 residues. The germline CDR1 and CDR2 sequences are SGHTA and FQGNSA. Trimming shortened V by 4 bases and J by 4 bases, and 7 bases separated the two germline ends. CDR3 DNA sequence: TGTGCCAGCAGCTCCGACTTCACCGGGGAGCTGTTTTTT. Translating it yields CASSSDFTGELFF.

The rearrangement links TRBV25-1 to TRBJ1-2; D might be TRBD1 (6 bases). There are 15 residues in the CDR3. Germline V CDR1 and CDR2: MGHDK, SYGVNS. V lost 3 bases, J lost 7 bases, and 18 bases lay in between. CDR3 in DNA: TGTGCCAGCAGTGATCAAGGACAGAGGGTGGGTGGCTACACCTTC. Its translation is CASSDQGQRVGGYTF.

The V gene is TRBV7-3, the J gene TRBJ2-2, with D maybe TRBD2 (6 bases). This CDR3 has 16 amino acids. Trimming took 3 bases from V and 4 from J, leaving 15 bases between them. Germline V gives CDR1 SGHTA, CDR2 FQGTGA. CDR3 bases: TGTGCCAGCAGCTTTCGCGGGATTGGCGGCACCGGGGAGCTGTTTTTT. Its protein is CASSFRGIGGTGELFF.